Listed below are T cell receptor beta chains from one sample, sequenced in a study of blood T cells in healthy people across ages. Each CDR3 protein is one row after TCRdb ran MiXCR on the 5' RACE reads. The sample consists of more than 900,000 distinct CDR3 sequences, approximately 26% of them appearing once. These data also formed part of another study, on T cells of mothers and their children.

Sequenced sample: blood. All receptors come from a girl aged 2-9 years in good health. Each CDR3 is given without its conserved first and last residue.

J	V	CDR3
TRBJ2-7	TRBV28	ASSLIAAYEQH
TRBJ1-4	TRBV20-1	SARDLKDNNEKLF
TRBJ2-7	TRBV6-1	ASNPGAYEQY
TRBJ1-2	TRBV12-3/TRBV12-4	ASWTDRLHGYT
TRBJ1-1	TRBV29-1	SVLFRTNTEAF
TRBJ2-5	TRBV7-9	ASRPQFGRDETQY
TRBJ2-5	TRBV6-2/TRBV6-3	ASSSRTLPQETQY
TRBJ1-1	TRBV7-9	ASSRNRLRSTGTTEAF
TRBJ2-3	TRBV28	ASSLRTEVGNTQY
TRBJ1-1	TRBV6-6	ASNLGPAFTAAF
TRBJ2-7	TRBV6-4	ASSEGAQYEQY
TRBJ1-1	TRBV7-2	AGSENPDEAF
TRBJ1-4	TRBV7-9	ASSPAEDFAEKLF
TRBJ2-1	TRBV14	ASSQEQGAYNEQF
TRBJ2-7	TRBV7-9	ASSLSATGYEQY
TRBJ1-2	TRBV29-1	SVHIRNYGYT
TRBJ2-2	TRBV11-3	ASSAVKRGGLGRTGELF
TRBJ2-1	TRBV5-5	ASTRSGTEYNEQF
TRBJ1-2	TRBV29-1	SITTADDGYT
TRBJ2-4	TRBV6-2/TRBV6-3	ASSFTSGGASLY
TRBJ2-7	TRBV9	ASSVGQTGGNEQY
TRBJ2-3	TRBV3-1	ASSQPADRGLSDTQY
TRBJ1-1	TRBV9	ASTPGSGMNTEAF
-	TRBV7-9	ASSLVGAETYNEQF
-	TRBV4-2	ASSQVTGSSYEQY
TRBJ2-1	TRBV7-2	ASSLGQVHEQF
TRBJ2-5	TRBV5-1	ASSFQGGREETQY
TRBJ2-1	TRBV29-1	SVEDRASDEQF
TRBJ2-5	TRBV6-5	ASSYANGGGPY
TRBJ2-7	TRBV20-1	SASPPHRGPSYEQY
TRBJ1-1	TRBV6-5	ASSYLQGSTEAF
-	TRBV6-2/TRBV6-3	ASKEGDRPYEQY
TRBJ2-1	TRBV20-1	SARSFLAEAYNEQF
TRBJ2-7	TRBV6-2/TRBV6-3	ASNQVPYEQY
TRBJ1-1	TRBV12-3/TRBV12-4	ASSGGVQNTEAF
TRBJ2-1	TRBV24-1	ATSDPQGNEQF
TRBJ2-2	TRBV6-2/TRBV6-3	ASSGDLHSNTGELF
-	TRBV9	ASSVGSRGPYEQY
TRBJ2-5	TRBV7-8	ASSDQLYQETQY
TRBJ2-1	TRBV7-9	ASSFLENEQF
TRBJ1-4	TRBV25-1	ASHSLEEKLF
TRBJ2-7	TRBV9	ASSAPGTSGSRPYEQY
TRBJ2-5	TRBV3-1	ASSQERTVQETQY
TRBJ1-2	TRBV7-9	ASSSRADLGYT
TRBJ2-7	TRBV28	ASSWGQKRTYEQY
TRBJ2-5	TRBV11-2	ASGSDLRQETQY
TRBJ2-5	TRBV11-1	ASSLRGLPTSETQY
TRBJ2-7	TRBV7-2	ASSLGAEYEQY
TRBJ2-2	TRBV6-4	ASRHRGETGELF
TRBJ2-3	TRBV19	ASMTVEDTDTQY
TRBJ2-7	TRBV3-1	ASSRGLAGSGEQY
TRBJ1-2	TRBV27	ASSPDRLADGYT
TRBJ2-3	TRBV12-3/TRBV12-4	ASSLKAPFTSGDTDTQY
TRBJ2-2	TRBV12-3/TRBV12-4	ASSLVSGRPTTGELF
TRBJ1-1	TRBV29-1	CVANRLNTEAF
-	TRBV6-2/TRBV6-3	ASSYSNVGLAGDEQF
TRBJ2-3	TRBV28	ASTPVKGSQTDTQY
TRBJ2-3	TRBV7-2	ASSLVVLAPDTQY
TRBJ2-7	TRBV7-2	ASSLILGREWEQY